At least ten counts were recorded for the clone carrying this T cell receptor (beta chain). This CDR3 has 14 residues. Trimming left V 2 bases short and J 8 bases short, with 12 bases between. Germline values: CDR1 MDHEN, CDR2 SYDVKM. The sample originates from a study of blood T cell repertoires in COVID-19. Some clones are missing from TCRdb's copy, which holds only in-frame ones; the method was immunoSEQ multiplex PCR. The table records around 70,000 clones, under 85% of them present only once. The gene calls are TRBV28 and TRBJ2-2, with D perhaps TRBD2 (6 bases). The TCR sequence derives from a man aged 65 to 85 with acute or convalescent COVID-19. The sequenced material came from peripheral blood. The CDR3 protein is CASSLAGTLGELFF. Here the CDR3 DNA reads TGTGCCAGCAGTTTAGCGGGGACTCTTGGGGAGCTGTTTTTT.